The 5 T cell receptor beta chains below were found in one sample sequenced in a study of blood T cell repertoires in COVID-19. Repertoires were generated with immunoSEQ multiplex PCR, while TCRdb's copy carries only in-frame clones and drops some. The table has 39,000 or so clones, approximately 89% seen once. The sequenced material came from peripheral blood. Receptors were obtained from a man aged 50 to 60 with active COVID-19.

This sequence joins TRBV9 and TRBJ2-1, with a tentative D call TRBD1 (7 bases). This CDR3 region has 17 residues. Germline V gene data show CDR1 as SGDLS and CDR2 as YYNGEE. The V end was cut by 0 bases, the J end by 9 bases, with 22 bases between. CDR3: CASSVVAGGPTRGEQFF. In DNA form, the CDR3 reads TGTGCCAGCAGCGTAGTGGCAGGGGGGCCAACAAGGGGTGAGCAGTTCTTC.

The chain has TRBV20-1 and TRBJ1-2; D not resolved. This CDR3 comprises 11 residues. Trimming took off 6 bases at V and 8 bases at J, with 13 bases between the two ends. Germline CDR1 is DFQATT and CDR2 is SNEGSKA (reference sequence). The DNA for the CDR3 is TGCAGTGCCCGAAATGGGGAGGGCTACACCTTC. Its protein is CSARNGEGYTF.

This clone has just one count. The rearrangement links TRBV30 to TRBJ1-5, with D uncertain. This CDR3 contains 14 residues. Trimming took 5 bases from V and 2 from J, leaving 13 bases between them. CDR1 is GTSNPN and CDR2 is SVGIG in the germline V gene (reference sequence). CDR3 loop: CAWSLGGGNQPQHF. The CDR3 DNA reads TGTGCCTGGTCACTGGGCGGGGGCAATCAGCCCCAGCATTTT.

The CDR3, as DNA: TGTGCCAGCAGTGCCTCGGGACAGGGAGCTTCACCCCTCCACTTT. Encoded protein: CASSASGQGASPLHF. The V call is TRBV2, the J call TRBJ1-6, with TRBD1 identical over 9 bases. CDR3 length equals 15 residues. V was clipped by 4 bases and J by 9 bases; unmatched bases: 7. Germline V gene lookup returns CDR1 SNHLY and CDR2 FYNNEI.

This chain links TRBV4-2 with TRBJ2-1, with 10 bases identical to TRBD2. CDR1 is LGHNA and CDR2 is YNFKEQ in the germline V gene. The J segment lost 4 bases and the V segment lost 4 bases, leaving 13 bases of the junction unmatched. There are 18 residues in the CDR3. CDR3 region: CASSPVKRGGLGYNEQFF. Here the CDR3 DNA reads TGTGCCAGCAGCCCCGTAAAGCGGGGGGGCCTAGGGTACAATGAGCAGTTCTTC.